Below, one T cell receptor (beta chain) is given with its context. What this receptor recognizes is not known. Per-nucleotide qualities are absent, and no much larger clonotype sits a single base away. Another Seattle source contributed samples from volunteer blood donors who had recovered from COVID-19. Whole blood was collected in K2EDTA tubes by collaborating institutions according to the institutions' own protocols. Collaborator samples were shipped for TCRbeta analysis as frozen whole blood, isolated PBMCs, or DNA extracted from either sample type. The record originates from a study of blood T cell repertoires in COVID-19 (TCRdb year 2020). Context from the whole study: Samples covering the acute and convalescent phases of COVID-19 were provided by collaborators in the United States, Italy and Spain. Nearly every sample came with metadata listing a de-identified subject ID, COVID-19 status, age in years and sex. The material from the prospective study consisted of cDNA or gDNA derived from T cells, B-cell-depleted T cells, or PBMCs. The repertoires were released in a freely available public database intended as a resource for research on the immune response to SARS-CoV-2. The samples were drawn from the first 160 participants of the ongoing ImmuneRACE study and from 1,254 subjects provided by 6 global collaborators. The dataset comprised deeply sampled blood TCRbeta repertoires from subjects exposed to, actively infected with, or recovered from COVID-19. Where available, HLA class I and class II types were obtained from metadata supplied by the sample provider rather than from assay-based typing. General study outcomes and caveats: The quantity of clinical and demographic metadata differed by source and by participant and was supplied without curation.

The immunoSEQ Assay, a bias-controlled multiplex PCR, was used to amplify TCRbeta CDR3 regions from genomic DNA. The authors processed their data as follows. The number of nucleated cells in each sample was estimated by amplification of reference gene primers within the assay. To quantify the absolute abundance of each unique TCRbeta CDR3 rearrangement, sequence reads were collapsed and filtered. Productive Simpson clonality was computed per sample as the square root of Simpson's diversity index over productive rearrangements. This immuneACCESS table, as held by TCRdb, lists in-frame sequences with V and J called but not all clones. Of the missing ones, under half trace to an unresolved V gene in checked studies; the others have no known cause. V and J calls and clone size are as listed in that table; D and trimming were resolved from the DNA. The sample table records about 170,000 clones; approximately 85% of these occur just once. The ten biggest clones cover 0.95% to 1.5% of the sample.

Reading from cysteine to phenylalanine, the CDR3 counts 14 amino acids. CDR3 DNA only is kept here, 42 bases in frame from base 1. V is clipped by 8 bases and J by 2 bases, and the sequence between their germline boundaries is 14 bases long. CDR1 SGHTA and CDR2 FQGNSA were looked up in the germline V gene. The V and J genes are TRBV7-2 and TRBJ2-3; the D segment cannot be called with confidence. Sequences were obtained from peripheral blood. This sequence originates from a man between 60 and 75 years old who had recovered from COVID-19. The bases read TGTGCCAGCCTCGCCGTTCTAACCACAGATACGCAGTATTTT. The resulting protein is CASLAVLTTDTQYF.